These 19 T cell receptor beta chains were sequenced from one sample in a study of blood T cells in healthy people across ages (dated by TCRdb to the mid-2010s). The library was prepared using 5' RACE. Sequencing was carried out with an Illumina HiSeq 2500. A second PCR of 7 to 11 cycles was performed with a sample-barcoded 5' primer and a J-beta primer mix. TCRdb redid the processing of the public reads, applying fastp at Q25 and MiXCR, and retained in-frame beta chains. Rows matching on CDR3 protein sequence are summarized as one entry with the most common DNA and genes. The sample data list 650,000 to 1,000,000 distinct CDR3 sequences, and about half of these were observed just once. Of the sample, 15% to 20% is held by the ten largest clones. The sequencing input was blood. The origin of the receptors is a man aged 80 or over in good health.

This chain uses TRBV20-1 with TRBJ2-7, with TRBD1 identical over 8 bases. The CDR3 runs to 13 residues. CDR1 and CDR2 (germline): DFQATT, SNEGSKA (reference sequence). V dropped 6 bases and J dropped 2; count of bases not matched to a gene: 6. For the CDR3, the DNA is TGCAGTGCCGCAAGGACAGGGACCTACGAGCAGTACTTC. Protein sequence: CSAARTGTYEQYF.

Turning to this clonotype: One junction end disagrees with the germline gene, perhaps due to a read error. This rearrangement joins TRBV12-3 or TRBV12-4 to TRBJ2-6; no firm D call. This CDR3 spans 14 amino acids. In DNA form, the CDR3 reads TGTGCCAGCACGGAAAACTCTGGGACCAACGTCCTGACTTTC. Its protein product is CASTENSGTNVLTF.

This clonotype was picked up many times. V usage is TRBV7-2 and J usage is TRBJ2-7; TRBD2 agrees at 7 bases. The germline V gene has CDR1 SGHTA and CDR2 FQGNSA. The CDR3 covers 15 residues. V gave up 1 base and J gave up 3 bases; unmatched junction bases: 6. CDR3 protein: CASSLGGGLSYEQYF. The DNA for the CDR3 is TGTGCCAGCAGCTTAGGCGGGGGACTAAGCTACGAGCAGTACTTC.

The sample holds a few counts of this clonotype. The rearrangement uses TRBV11-3 and TRBJ2-1, with TRBD1 matching over 7 bases. The V gene end was trimmed by 4 bases and the J gene end by 15 bases; junction bases not matched to a gene: 12. Germline CDR1 reads SGHNT; CDR2 reads YENEEA. The length of the CDR3 is 13 residues. The CDR3 DNA reads as TGTGCCAGCAGCTCGGGTCCAGACAGGGAATGGTTCTTC. Its protein is CASSSGPDREWFF. The full variable domain, in which reference TRBV11-3 and TRBJ2-1 provide the parts outside the CDR3, is EAGVVQSPRYKIIEKKQPVAFWCNPISGHNTLYWYLQNLGQGPELLIRYENEEAVDDSQLPKDRFSAERLKGVDSTLKIQPAELGDSAVYLCASSSGPDREWFFGPGTRLTVL.

The V call is TRBV7-9, the J call TRBJ1-2; possibly TRBD1 for D (6 bases). The germline V gene has CDR1 SEHNR and CDR2 FQNEAQ (reference sequence). The V end lost 2 bases, the J end lost 1 base, and 11 bases lay between the germline ends. This CDR3 is built from 15 residues. CDR3 region: CASSLSQGSNYGYTF. CDR3 DNA: TGTGCCAGCAGCTTAAGCCAGGGGAGTAACTATGGCTACACCTTC. Full variable domain (missing parts from reference TRBV7-9 and TRBJ1-2): DTGVSQNPRHKITKRGQNVTFRCDPISEHNRLYWYRQTLGQGPEFLTYFQNEAQLEKSRLLSDRFSAERPKGSFSTLEIQRTEQGDSAMYLCASSLSQGSNYGYTFGSGTRLTVV.

The chain combines TRBV29-1 with TRBJ1-1; D is uncertain. V lost 6 bases, J lost 0 bases, and 11 bases lay in between. CDR3 length equals 13 residues. CDR1 is SQVTM and CDR2 is ANQGSEA in the germline V gene. CDR3 coding DNA: TGCAGCGTGCACGGGGTACTGAACACTGAAGCTTTCTTT. Its protein is CSVHGVLNTEAFF.

Here the CDR3 DNA reads TGCAGTGCTGGGGGACTAGCGGAAGAGACCCAGTACTTC. Its protein is CSAGGLAEETQYF. This rearrangement joins TRBV20-1 to TRBJ2-5; 11 bases line up with TRBD2. Trimming at V came to 5 bases and at J to 3 bases, leaving 2 bases not matched to a gene. CDR3 length: 13 amino acids. The germline V gene has CDR1 DFQATT and CDR2 SNEGSKA (reference sequence).

The chain joins TRBV20-1 to TRBJ2-4; 12 positions match TRBD2. CDR3 length equals 16 residues. Germline V gene data show CDR1 as DFQATT and CDR2 as SNEGSKA (reference sequence). Germline trimming cut 0 bases from V and 9 bases from J; bases unmatched to any gene: 9. The CDR3 coding sequence is TGCAGTGCTAGAGATCCCCTAGCGGGAGGGGATAGCATTCAGTACTTC. It encodes CSARDPLAGGDSIQYF.

This clonotype was observed a handful of times. The chain employs TRBV5-6 and TRBJ2-3, with D perhaps being TRBD1 or TRBD2 (5 bases each). CDR3 length: 17 amino acids. The V and J ends lost 2 bases and 2 bases respectively, with 18 bases between them. Germline-derived CDR1 and CDR2 are SGHDT and YYEEEE. The DNA for the CDR3 is TGTGCCAGCAGCTTAAGGGGTCATGGGGGAAACACAGATACGCAGTATTTT. Translating it yields CASSLRGHGGNTDTQYF.

This chain connects TRBV7-2 to TRBJ2-5; D not certain. The J call could be wrong; TRBJ2-7 is a better fit for the DNA end. The CDR3 covers 14 residues. Germline CDR1 and CDR2: SGHTA and FQGNSA. The CDR3 DNA sequence: TGTGCCAGCAGCTTAGATGTGGGCCCTTTCGAGCAGTACTTC. This codes for CASSLDVGPFEQYF.

The chain combines TRBV20-1 with TRBJ2-1; D is possibly TRBD2 (6 bases). The CDR3 covers 14 residues. Trimming removed 5 bases at V and 7 bases at J, with 18 bases between. Germline CDR1 reads DFQATT; CDR2 reads SNEGSKA (reference sequence). DNA of the CDR3: TGCAGTGCTTCTCCTGCGGGGTTCTCGAATGAGCAGTTCTTC. As protein: CSASPAGFSNEQFF.

The V call is TRBV5-1, the J call TRBJ1-4; D is undetermined. V lost 4 bases to trimming and J lost 7 bases, with 17 bases between them. This CDR3 contains 15 residues. Germline-derived CDR1 and CDR2 are SGHRS and YFSETQ. CDR3 bases: TGCGCCAGCAGCATCAATACTCTAGGAGGTGAAAAACTGTTTTTT. Translation gives CASSINTLGGEKLFF.

This clonotype turned up a few times. The chain has TRBV27 and TRBJ2-3, with unresolved D. CDR3 length: 14 amino acids. The V end was cut by 2 bases, the J end by 2 bases, with 8 bases between. CDR1 and CDR2 from the germline V gene are MNHEY and SMNVEV (reference sequence). CDR3 coding DNA: TGTGCCAGCAGTTTAGCGGCTGACACAGATACGCAGTATTTT. As protein: CASSLAADTDTQYF.

A word on this clonotype: This may be a read error: a much more frequent sequence differs by one nucleotide. J is TRBJ2-5 and V is TRBV28, with D hard to call. The CDR3 covers 12 residues. Germline V lookup: CDR1 MDHEN, CDR2 SYDVKM. The V and J ends lost 3 bases and 7 bases respectively, with 9 bases between them. The CDR3 nucleotides are TGTGCCAGCAGTTTTAACCTAGGGACCCAGTACTTC. Protein sequence: CASSFNLGTQYF. The whole variable domain, remainder taken from reference TRBV28 and TRBJ2-5, is DVKVTQSSRYLVKRTGEKVFLECVQDMDHENMFWYRQDPGLGLRLIYFSYDVKMKEKGDIPEGYSVSREKKERFSLILESASTNQTSMYLCASSFNLGTQYFGPGTRLLVL.

This clonotype was observed a handful of times. This sequence joins TRBV6-1 and TRBJ1-1; D not resolved. V lost 1 base and J lost 5, with 5 bases in between. CDR3 size: 12 residues. Germline V gene data show CDR1 as MNHNS and CDR2 as SASEGT. The DNA of the CDR3 is TGTGCCAGCAGTGAAGGGTGGACTGAAGCTTTCTTT. Translating gives CASSEGWTEAFF.

This clonotype occurred a few times. The chain combines TRBV5-6 with TRBJ2-1; D ambiguous. V lost 0 bases and J lost 0, with 13 bases in between. Germline V gene data show CDR1 as SGHDT and CDR2 as YYEEEE. This CDR3 comprises 17 residues. CDR3 protein: CASSLDGSLGSYNEQFF. The CDR3 region has the DNA TGTGCCAGCAGCTTGGACGGTAGTTTGGGCTCCTACAATGAGCAGTTCTTC.

The chain recombines TRBV6-6 with TRBJ2-4, with D hard to call. The J call is in doubt because the DNA end fits TRBJ2-7 better. The CDR3 spans 13 residues. The germline CDR1 and CDR2 sequences are MNHNY and SVGAGI (reference sequence). CDR3 amino acids: CASSYVSNNEQYF. The CDR3 coding sequence is TGTGCCAGCAGTTACGTGAGTAACAACGAGCAGTACTTC.

The V and J genes are TRBV7-3 and TRBJ2-7, with D possibly TRBD2 on 5 matching bases. There are 13 residues in the CDR3. Trimming removed 1 base from V and 6 bases from J, with 10 bases in between. The germline V gene encodes CDR1 SGHTA and CDR2 FQGTGA. CDR3 sequence reads: CASSLMAGGEQYF. CDR3 nucleotide sequence: TGTGCCAGCAGCTTAATGGCAGGAGGCGAGCAGTACTTC.

The chain links TRBV5-1 to TRBJ2-1; 8 positions agree with TRBD2. Losses at the gene ends were 4 bases for V and 6 bases for J; bases not matched to a gene: 6. The CDR3 contains 14 residues. Looked up from germline, CDR1 is SGHRS and CDR2 is YFSETQ. CDR3 loop: CASSGSGTSNEQFF. The CDR3 region has the DNA TGCGCCAGCAGCGGATCCGGGACTAGCAATGAGCAGTTCTTC.